This is a list of T cell receptor beta chains from one sample in a study of shared clonotypes between healthy human individuals. Libraries were prepared by immunoSEQ multiplex PCR; TCRdb keeps only in-frame clonotypes and omits some of them. The table has over a million clones, just under 99% seen once. The material sequenced was naive CD4+ T cells sorted from blood. All receptors derive from a man aged 25 to 45 in good health. CDR3s include the opening cysteine and the closing phenylalanine or tryptophan. Each record gives: D gene, clone size, J gene, V gene, CDR3 protein, CDR3 DNA. D genes are given only for firm matches. The size of a clone is reported for some rows only, either as once, few or many, or as a class for expanded clones.

>.|once|TRBJ1-1|TRBV6-1
CASSRISEAFF
TGTGCCAGCAGTCGGATCTCTGAAGCTTTCTTT
>TRBD2|.|TRBJ2-1|TRBV7-9
CASSRLVASGRTYNEQFF
TGTGCCAGCAGCCGCCTCGTTGCTAGCGGGAGAACTTACAATGAGCAGTTCTTC
>.|.|TRBJ2-1|TRBV23-1
CASSPPPGTSYNEQFF
TGCGCCAGCAGTCCACCCCCGGGGACAAGTTACAATGAGCAGTTCTTC
>.|once|TRBJ1-5|TRBV14
CASSQEINQPQHF
TGTGCCAGCAGCCAAGAAATTAATCAGCCCCAGCATTTT
>TRBD1|.|TRBJ2-3|TRBV18
CASSQDRGTDTQYF
TGTGCCAGCTCACAGGACAGGGGTACAGATACGCAGTATTTT
>.|once|TRBJ2-1|TRBV7-6
CASSLMGRGYQNNEQFF
TGTGCCAGCAGCTTAATGGGGCGAGGTTACCAGAACAATGAGCAGTTCTTC
>TRBD1|.|TRBJ2-7|TRBV6-6
CASTRGQGDYEQYF
TGTGCCAGCACCCGGGGACAGGGAGACTACGAGCAGTACTTC
>TRBD2|.|TRBJ2-5|TRBV7-6
CASSPGTSGSRVQETQYF
TGTGCCAGCAGCCCCGGGACTAGCGGGAGTCGGGTCCAAGAGACCCAGTACTTC
>.|.|TRBJ1-5|TRBV2
CASSFGILDQPQHF
TGTGCCAGCAGCTTTGGGATCTTAGATCAGCCCCAGCATTTT
>.|.|TRBJ1-5|TRBV21-1
CASSKVGDPYQPQHF
TGTGCCAGCAGCAAAGTTGGCGACCCCTATCAGCCCCAGCATTTT
>.|.|TRBJ1-5|TRBV7-9
CASSQGGNQPQHF
TGTGCCAGCAGTCAGGGAGGGAATCAGCCCCAGCATTTT
>TRBD1|.|TRBJ1-2|TRBV7-2
CASSLVGQGIYGYTF
TGTGCCAGCAGCTTAGTGGGACAGGGGATCTATGGCTACACCTTC
>.|.|TRBJ1-5|TRBV15
CATSPPTYQPQHF
TGTGCCACCAGCCCCCCAACATATCAGCCCCAGCATTTT
>TRBD1|.|TRBJ2-6|TRBV5-1
CASSTRTGGPPGANVLTF
TGCGCCAGCAGCACCAGGACAGGAGGCCCCCCTGGGGCCAACGTCCTGACTTTC
>.|.|TRBJ2-1|TRBV11-2
CASSSIKGNRDNEQFF
TGTGCCAGCAGCTCCATCAAAGGGAACCGAGACAATGAGCAGTTCTTC
>TRBD1|.|TRBJ2-6|TRBV19
CASSSFGTALSGANVLTF
TGTGCCAGTAGTAGTTTCGGGACAGCCCTATCTGGGGCCAACGTCCTGACTTTC
>TRBD2|.|TRBJ2-7|TRBV28
CASSLSSSGRYEQYF
TGTGCCAGCAGTTTATCTTCTAGCGGGAGGTACGAGCAGTACTTC
>.|.|TRBJ1-5|TRBV28
CASSIPNHQPQHF
TGTGCCAGCAGTATTCCGAATCATCAACCCCAGCATTTT
>.|.|TRBJ2-5|TRBV18
CASSPKRTRLQETQYF
TGTGCCAGCTCACCGAAACGGACCAGGCTCCAAGAGACCCAGTACTTC
>.|.|TRBJ2-7|TRBV6-1
CASKGQNYEQYF
TGTGCCAGCAAAGGGCAGAACTACGAGCAGTACTTC
>.|.|TRBJ1-1|TRBV5-1
CASSLARENTEAFF
TGCGCCAGCAGCTTGGCCCGAGAGAACACTGAAGCTTTCTTT
>TRBD1|.|TRBJ2-7|TRBV5-1
CASSTGGTQTYEQYF
TGCGCCAGCAGCACAGGGGGCACCCAGACCTACGAGCAGTACTTC
>.|.|TRBJ2-7|TRBV5-1
CASSLGSVYEQYF
TGCGCCAGCAGCTTGGGTAGCGTCTACGAGCAGTACTTC
>TRBD1|.|TRBJ1-4|TRBV5-1
CASSLQGQGDEKLFF
TGCGCCAGCAGCTTGCAAGGACAGGGTGACGAAAAACTGTTTTTT
>.|.|TRBJ1-5|TRBV6-1
CASVMSGNQPQHF
TGTGCCAGCGTTATGTCGGGCAATCAGCCCCAGCATTTT
>.|.|TRBJ1-5|TRBV27
CASSTPGGNQPQHF
TGTGCCAGCAGTACCCCGGGCGGCAATCAGCCCCAGCATTTT
>TRBD2|once|TRBJ2-7|TRBV27
CASSLLAGGPYEQYF
TGTGCCAGCAGCCTACTAGCGGGAGGGCCGTACGAGCAGTACTTC
>.|.|TRBJ2-3|TRBV5-1
CASSLDARGPSTDTQYF
TGCGCCAGCAGCTTGGACGCCCGGGGGCCTTCCACAGATACGCAGTATTTT
>TRBD1|.|TRBJ1-2|TRBV18
CASSPSAGGDYGYTF
TGTGCCAGCTCACCATCTGCAGGGGGCGACTATGGCTACACCTTC
>.|.|TRBJ1-5|TRBV19
CASSWDPFSNQPQHF
TGTGCCAGTAGTTGGGACCCGTTTAGCAATCAGCCCCAGCATTTT
>.|.|TRBJ2-7|TRBV2
CASSVVANSYEQYF
TGTGCCAGCAGTGTGGTAGCGAACTCCTACGAGCAGTACTTC
>.|.|TRBJ1-2|TRBV10-1
CASSEGPGLNYGYTF
TGCGCCAGCAGTGAAGGACCCGGGCTTAACTATGGCTACACCTTC
>.|once|TRBJ2-7|TRBV6-1
CASSLTGSYEQYF
TGTGCCAGCAGTCTAACCGGGAGTTACGAGCAGTACTTC
>TRBD2|.|TRBJ2-7|TRBV4-1
CASSQEAGGTYEQYF
TGCGCCAGCAGCCAGGAAGCGGGAGGGACCTACGAGCAGTACTTC
>.|.|TRBJ2-2|TRBV7-7
CASSLNFGGANTGELFF
TGTGCCAGCAGCTTAAATTTTGGAGGAGCGAACACCGGGGAGCTGTTTTTT
>TRBD2|.|TRBJ2-3|TRBV7-3
CASSLSTGTSGTDTQYF
TGTGCCAGCAGCTTAAGTACCGGGACTAGCGGCACAGATACGCAGTATTTT
>.|.|TRBJ1-3|TRBV4-1
CASSSLGVNSGNTIYF
TGCGCCAGCAGCTCATTAGGGGTTAACTCTGGAAACACCATATATTTT
>.|once|TRBJ1-2|TRBV18
CASSGAWTGGYTF
TGTGCCAGCTCGGGGGCCTGGACGGGCGGCTACACCTTC
>TRBD1|.|TRBJ2-7|TRBV5-1
CASSLGTGFYEQYF
TGCGCCAGCAGCCTGGGGACAGGCTTCTACGAGCAGTACTTC
>TRBD1|.|TRBJ1-4|TRBV28
CASSFGTVYNEKLFF
TGTGCCAGCAGTTTCGGGACAGTTTATAATGAAAAACTGTTTTTT
>.|.|TRBJ1-3|TRBV14
CASSQDVRRLGAGNTIYF
TGTGCCAGCAGCCAAGACGTCAGGCGGCTAGGTGCTGGAAACACCATATATTTT
>TRBD2|.|TRBJ2-7|TRBV6-4
CASRLTSGDYEQYF
TGTGCCAGCAGATTAACTAGCGGAGACTACGAGCAGTACTTC
>TRBD2|.|TRBJ2-3|TRBV7-2
CASSLRLAGRGTDTQYF
TGTGCCAGCAGCTTAAGACTAGCGGGCAGGGGCACAGATACGCAGTATTTT
>.|.|TRBJ1-5|TRBV19
CATPRGVKSDQPQHF
TGTGCCACCCCCCGGGGTGTCAAAAGCGATCAGCCCCAGCATTTT
>.|.|TRBJ1-5|TRBV27
CASSRDGGNQPQHF
TGTGCCAGCAGCAGGGACGGCGGCAATCAGCCCCAGCATTTT
>.|.|TRBJ2-3|TRBV5-1
CASSPGTFTDTQYF
TGCGCCAGCAGCCCCGGGACATTCACAGATACGCAGTATTTT
>.|.|TRBJ2-7|TRBV28
CASSRRDLQQYF
TGTGCCAGCAGTCGTCGGGACTTACAGCAGTACTTC
>.|.|TRBJ2-1|TRBV6-5
CASSYGRSSYNEQFF
TGTGCCAGCAGTTACGGGAGAAGCTCCTACAATGAGCAGTTCTTC
>.|.|TRBJ2-1|TRBV15
CATSRDRRYNEQFF
TGTGCCACCAGCAGAGACAGAAGATACAATGAGCAGTTCTTC
>.|.|TRBJ2-7|TRBV2
CASQRSPGQTSYEQYF
TGTGCCAGCCAGCGAAGCCCGGGACAAACCTCCTACGAGCAGTACTTC
>.|.|TRBJ2-1|TRBV28
CASSLSYEQFF
TGTGCCAGCAGTTTATCTTATGAGCAGTTCTTC
>.|.|TRBJ2-7|TRBV18
CASSDRWRDYEQYF
TGTGCCAGCTCAGACCGGTGGCGGGACTACGAGCAGTACTTC
>TRBD1|.|TRBJ2-3|TRBV2
CASSARGREGADTQYF
TGTGCCAGCAGTGCCAGGGGGCGCGAGGGCGCAGATACGCAGTATTTT
>.|once|TRBJ1-2|TRBV27
CASSMAGSSYGYTF
TGTGCCAGCAGTATGGCAGGAAGTAGCTATGGCTACACCTTC
>TRBD2|.|TRBJ2-1|TRBV5-5
CASSLFRGLAGTEQFF
TGTGCCAGCAGCTTGTTTCGGGGACTAGCGGGAACTGAGCAGTTCTTC